This TCR beta chain was observed in a study of STAT3 mutations in large granular lymphocyte leukemia. Across the study: Roughly half of the longitudinally sequenced T-LGLL patients carried detectable canonical activating STAT3 mutations. Findings and limits, study-wide: Every T-cell large granular lymphocyte leukemia patient had at least one immunodominant TCR beta clonotype.

V dropped 2 bases and J dropped 2 bases, with 14 bases sitting between them. Germline V lookup: CDR1 SGHRS, CDR2 YFSETQ. This CDR3 has 15 residues. A note on this clone: The antigen remains undetermined.

Clones were read by immunoSEQ multiplex PCR, and TCRdb kept only the in-frame ones, dropping some. This table holds about 42,000 clones, about 81% found once. The sample taken for sequencing was PBMCs. The receptor was derived from a human donor with T large granular lymphocyte leukemia. Some clones in this sample may be carry-over from other donors' samples. This chain uses TRBV5-1 with TRBJ2-7; D possibly matches TRBD1 or TRBD2 (5 bases each). CDR3 sequence reads: CASSFLQGPTYEQYF. In DNA form, the CDR3 reads TGCGCCAGCAGCTTCCTGCAGGGACCCACCTACGAGCAGTACTTC.